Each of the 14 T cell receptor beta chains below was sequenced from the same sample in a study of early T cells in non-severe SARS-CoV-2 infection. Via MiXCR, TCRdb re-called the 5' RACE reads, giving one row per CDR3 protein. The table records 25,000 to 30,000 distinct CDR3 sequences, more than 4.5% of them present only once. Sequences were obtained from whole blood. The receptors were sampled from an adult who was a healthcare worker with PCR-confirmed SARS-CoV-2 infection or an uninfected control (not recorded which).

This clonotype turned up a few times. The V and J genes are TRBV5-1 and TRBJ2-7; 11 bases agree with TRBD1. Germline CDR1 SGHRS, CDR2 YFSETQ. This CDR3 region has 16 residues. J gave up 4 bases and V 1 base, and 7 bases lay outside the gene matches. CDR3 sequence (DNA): TGCGCCAGCAGCTTGAGTACCGGGACAGGGGGATACGAGCAGTACTTC. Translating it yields CASSLSTGTGGYEQYF.

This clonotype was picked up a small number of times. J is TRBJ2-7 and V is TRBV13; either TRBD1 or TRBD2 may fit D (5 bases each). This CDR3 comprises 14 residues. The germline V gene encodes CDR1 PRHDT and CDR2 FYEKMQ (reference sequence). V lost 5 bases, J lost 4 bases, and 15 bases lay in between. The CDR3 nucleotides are TGTGCCAGCAGCCCCGGGACCGCCGTGTACGAGCAGTACTTC. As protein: CASSPGTAVYEQYF.

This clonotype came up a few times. The CDR3 region is CASSRTGGNTEAFF. CDR3 DNA sequence: TGCGCCAGCAGCCGGACAGGGGGCAACACTGAAGCTTTCTTT. The chain uses TRBV5-1 and TRBJ1-1; 11 bases fit TRBD1. The CDR3 has 14 residues. Germline V lookup: CDR1 SGHRS, CDR2 YFSETQ. V was clipped by 4 bases and J by 2 bases; unmatched bases: 1.

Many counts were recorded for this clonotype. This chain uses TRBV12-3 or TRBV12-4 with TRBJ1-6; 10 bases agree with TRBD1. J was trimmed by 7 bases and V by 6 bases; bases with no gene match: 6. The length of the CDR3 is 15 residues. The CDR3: CASSQGQGPNSPLHF. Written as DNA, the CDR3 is TGTGCCAGCAGCCAGGGACAGGGGCCGAATTCACCCCTCCACTTT.

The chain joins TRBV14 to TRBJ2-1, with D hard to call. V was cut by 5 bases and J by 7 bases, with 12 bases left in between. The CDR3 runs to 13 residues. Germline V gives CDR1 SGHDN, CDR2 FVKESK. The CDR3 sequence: CASSKADLNEQFF. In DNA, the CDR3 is TGTGCCAGCAGCAAAGCAGACCTGAATGAGCAGTTCTTC. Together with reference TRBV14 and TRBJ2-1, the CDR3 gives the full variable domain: EAGVTQFPSHSVIEKGQTVTLRCDPISGHDNLYWYRRVMGKEIKFLLHFVKESKQDESGMPNNRFLAERTGGTYSTLKVQPAELEDSGVYFCASSKADLNEQFFGPGTRLTVL.

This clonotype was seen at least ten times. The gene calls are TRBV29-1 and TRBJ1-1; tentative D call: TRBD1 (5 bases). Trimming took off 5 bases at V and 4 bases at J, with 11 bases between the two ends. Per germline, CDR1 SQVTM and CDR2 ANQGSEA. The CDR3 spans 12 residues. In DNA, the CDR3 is TGCAGCGTTAGTCAGGGTGCCACTGAAGCTTTCTTT. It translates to CSVSQGATEAFF.

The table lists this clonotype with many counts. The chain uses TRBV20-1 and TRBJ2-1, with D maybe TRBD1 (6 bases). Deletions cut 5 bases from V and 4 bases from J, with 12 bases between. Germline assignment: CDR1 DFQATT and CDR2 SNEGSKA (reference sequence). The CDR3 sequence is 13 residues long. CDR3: CSAPRGSYNEQFF. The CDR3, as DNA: TGCAGTGCTCCCAGGGGTAGTTACAATGAGCAGTTCTTC.

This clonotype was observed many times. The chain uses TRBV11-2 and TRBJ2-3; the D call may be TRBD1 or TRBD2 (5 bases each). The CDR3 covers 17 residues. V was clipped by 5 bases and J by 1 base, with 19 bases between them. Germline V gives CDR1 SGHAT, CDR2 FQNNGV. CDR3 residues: CASSPRTGLGGTDTQYF. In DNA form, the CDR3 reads TGTGCCAGCAGCCCTCGGACGGGGCTTGGAGGCACAGATACGCAGTATTTT. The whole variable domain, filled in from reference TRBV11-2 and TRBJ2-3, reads EAGVAQSPRYKIIEKRQSVAFWCNPISGHATLYWYQQILGQGPKLLIQFQNNGVVDDSQLPKDRFSAERLKGVDSTLKIQPAKLEDSAVYLCASSPRTGLGGTDTQYFGPGTRLTVL.

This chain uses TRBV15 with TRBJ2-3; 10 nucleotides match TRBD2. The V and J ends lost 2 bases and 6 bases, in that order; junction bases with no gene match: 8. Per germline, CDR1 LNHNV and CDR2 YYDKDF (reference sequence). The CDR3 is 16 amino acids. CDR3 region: CATSRPSGGALDTQYF. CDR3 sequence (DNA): TGTGCCACCAGCAGACCTAGCGGGGGTGCTTTGGATACGCAGTATTTT.

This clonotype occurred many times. The CDR3 here is CAPTQGEVNTEAFF. DNA of the CDR3: TGTGCGCCCACGCAGGGGGAGGTGAACACTGAAGCTTTCTTT. The chain has TRBV6-4 and TRBJ1-1, with TRBD1 matching 7 bases. Germline CDR1 and CDR2: MRHNA and SNTAGT. The CDR3 contains 14 residues.

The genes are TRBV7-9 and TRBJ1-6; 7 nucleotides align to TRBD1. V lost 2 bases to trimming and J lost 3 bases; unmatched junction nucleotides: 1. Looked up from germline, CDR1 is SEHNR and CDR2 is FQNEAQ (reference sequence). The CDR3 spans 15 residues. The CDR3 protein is CASSLTGDYNSPLHF. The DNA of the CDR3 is TGTGCCAGCAGCTTAACAGGGGACTATAATTCACCCCTCCACTTT.

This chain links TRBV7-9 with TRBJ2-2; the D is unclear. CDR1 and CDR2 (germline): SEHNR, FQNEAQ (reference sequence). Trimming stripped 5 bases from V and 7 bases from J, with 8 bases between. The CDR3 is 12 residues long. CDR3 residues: CASSPGRGELFF. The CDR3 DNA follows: TGTGCCAGCAGCCCCGGGCGCGGGGAGCTGTTTTTT.

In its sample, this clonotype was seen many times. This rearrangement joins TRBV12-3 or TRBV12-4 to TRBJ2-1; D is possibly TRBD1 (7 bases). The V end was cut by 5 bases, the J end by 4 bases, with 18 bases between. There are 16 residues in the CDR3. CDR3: CASSPAQGGPYNEQFF. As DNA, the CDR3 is TGTGCCAGCAGTCCTGCGCAGGGGGGACCGTACAATGAGCAGTTCTTC.

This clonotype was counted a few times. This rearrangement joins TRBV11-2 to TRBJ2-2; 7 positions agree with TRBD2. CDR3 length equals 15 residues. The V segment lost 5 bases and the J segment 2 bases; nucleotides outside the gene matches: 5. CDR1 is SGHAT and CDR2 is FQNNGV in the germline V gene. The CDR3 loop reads CASSRSGVNTGELFF. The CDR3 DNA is TGTGCCAGCAGCCGGAGCGGGGTCAACACCGGGGAGCTGTTTTTT.